Listed below are T cell receptor beta chains from one sample, sequenced in a study of blood T cell repertoires in COVID-19. Sequenced by immunoSEQ multiplex PCR; TCRdb stores in-frame clones only, minus some. Among about 230,000 clones listed, about 90% were seen once. The sequenced material came from PBMCs or T cells enriched from blood (not recorded which). The source of these receptors is a woman younger than 45 who had been exposed to COVID-19. Both conserved end residues are part of each CDR3.

J: TRBJ2-1; V: TRBV11-3; CDR3: CASSFGTSGSIYNEQFF
J: TRBJ1-2; V: TRBV6-5; CDR3: CASSPDGANYGYTF
J: TRBJ1-4; V: TRBV6-5; CDR3: CASSYSVSPPAGKLFF
J: TRBJ2-1; V: TRBV18; CDR3: CASSPILAENNEQFF
J: TRBJ2-2; V: TRBV15; CDR3: CATSRPAETGELFF
J: TRBJ2-1; V: TRBV5-4; CDR3: CASSPARGAEQFF
J: TRBJ1-6; V: TRBV19; CDR3: CASSMNRENSPLHF
J: TRBJ1-2; V: TRBV28; CDR3: CASSKTLSPTRYGYTF
J: TRBJ1-6; V: TRBV9; CDR3: CASSVGGTGKLAPLHF
J: TRBJ1-1; V: TRBV12-3/TRBV12-4; CDR3: CASRARTEAFF
J: TRBJ2-4; V: TRBV2; CDR3: CASESDRSAKNIQYF
J: TRBJ2-7; V: TRBV4-1; CDR3: CASSQDWNSGQRYEQYF
J: TRBJ2-7; V: TRBV14; CDR3: CASSQEPAGSYEQYF
J: TRBJ2-4; V: TRBV7-9; CDR3: CASSLAGGQGRNIQYF
J: TRBJ2-2; V: TRBV10-3; CDR3: CAISIAGVFTGELFF
J: TRBJ1-2; V: TRBV9; CDR3: CASRGQHYGYTF
J: TRBJ2-7; V: TRBV10-3; CDR3: CAIKGGLAESYEQYF
J: TRBJ2-3; V: TRBV5-6; CDR3: CASTRFSGDTQYF
J: TRBJ1-4; V: TRBV5-4; CDR3: CASSYRGATNEKLFF
J: TRBJ2-7; V: TRBV5-1; CDR3: CASSSSGHSYEQYF
J: TRBJ1-5; V: TRBV19; CDR3: CASSTTSASNQPQHF
J: TRBJ1-6; V: TRBV2; CDR3: CASRPGQVISPLHF
J: TRBJ2-5; V: TRBV5-4; CDR3: CASSLDRGETQYF
J: TRBJ2-1; V: TRBV10-2; CDR3: CASKAGYNEQFF
J: TRBJ2-5; V: TRBV24-1; CDR3: CATSDLQGVRETQYF
J: TRBJ1-1; V: TRBV2; CDR3: CASSDPGTGSLNTEAFF
J: TRBJ2-5; V: TRBV14; CDR3: CASSQERGYQETQYF
J: TRBJ2-1; V: TRBV5-1; CDR3: CASSFRGTSGTYNEQFF
J: TRBJ1-1; V: TRBV11-2; CDR3: CASSFDPRPTEAFF
J: TRBJ1-2; V: TRBV29-1; CDR3: CSVGVPGGLRYGYTF
J: TRBJ2-7; V: TRBV5-1; CDR3: CASKSTGSREQYF
J: TRBJ1-2; V: TRBV15; CDR3: CATSKRDYYGYTF
J: TRBJ1-1; V: TRBV29-1; CDR3: CSVATGGFEAFF
J: TRBJ2-7; V: TRBV3-1/TRBV3-2; CDR3: CASSPRWGLGLYEQYF
J: TRBJ2-3; V: TRBV7-2; CDR3: CASSLAEGLAGDF
J: TRBJ1-6; V: TRBV27; CDR3: CASTNPGTAHNSPLHF
J: TRBJ1-3; V: TRBV9; CDR3: CASSVAVSGNTIYF
J: TRBJ2-5; V: TRBV7-9; CDR3: CASSKTSGWETQYF
J: TRBJ2-1; V: TRBV5-1; CDR3: CASSMGLAGGLTSYNEQFF
J: TRBJ1-2; V: TRBV19; CDR3: CASNHRGVSYGYTF
J: TRBJ1-5; V: TRBV2; CDR3: CASLSGRNQPQHF
J: TRBJ2-4; V: TRBV2; CDR3: CASKPGQLLAKNIQYF
J: TRBJ2-5; V: TRBV28; CDR3: CASTLTSRGETQYF
J: TRBJ2-2; V: TRBV12-3/TRBV12-4; CDR3: CASLKARFGELFF
J: TRBJ1-1; V: TRBV11-2; CDR3: CASSLNYGTGEAFF
J: TRBJ1-2; V: TRBV3-1/TRBV3-2; CDR3: CASSQDRGRAGYTF
J: TRBJ2-1; V: TRBV4-1; CDR3: CASRRDTLSGNEQFF
J: TRBJ1-1; V: TRBV27; CDR3: CASSFSAGPYEAFF
J: TRBJ2-7; V: TRBV28; CDR3: CASSFPGSEQYF
J: TRBJ1-3; V: TRBV19; CDR3: CASSVGGADTGNTIYF
J: TRBJ1-4; V: TRBV5-4; CDR3: CASSFFSSTNEKLFF
J: TRBJ1-1; V: TRBV5-1; CDR3: CASSLWRNMNTEAFF
J: TRBJ2-7; V: TRBV25-1; CDR3: CATTRAYEQYF
J: TRBJ2-7; V: TRBV18; CDR3: CASSPGLAGERSYEQYF
J: TRBJ1-1; V: TRBV5-1; CDR3: CASSLNGNQAFF
J: TRBJ2-1; V: TRBV6-5; CDR3: CASSMGLAGYNEQFF
J: TRBJ1-5; V: TRBV28; CDR3: CASSEDRGRGQPQHF